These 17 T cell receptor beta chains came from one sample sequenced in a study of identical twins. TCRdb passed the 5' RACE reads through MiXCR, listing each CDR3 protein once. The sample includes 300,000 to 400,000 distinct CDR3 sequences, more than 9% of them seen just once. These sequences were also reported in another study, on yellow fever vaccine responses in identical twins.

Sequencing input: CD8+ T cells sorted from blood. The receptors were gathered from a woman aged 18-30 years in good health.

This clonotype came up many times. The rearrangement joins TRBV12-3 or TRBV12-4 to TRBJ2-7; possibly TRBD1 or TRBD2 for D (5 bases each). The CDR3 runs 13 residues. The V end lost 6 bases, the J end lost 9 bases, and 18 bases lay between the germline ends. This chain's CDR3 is CASSPGTLFGQYF. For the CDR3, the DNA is TGTGCCAGCAGCCCTGGGACCCTTTTTGGGCAGTACTTC.

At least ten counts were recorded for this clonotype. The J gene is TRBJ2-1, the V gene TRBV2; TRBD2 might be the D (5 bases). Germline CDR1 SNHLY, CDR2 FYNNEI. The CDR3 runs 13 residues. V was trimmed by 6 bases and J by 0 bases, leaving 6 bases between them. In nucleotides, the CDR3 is TGTGCCAGCAGCACTAGCTCCTACAATGAGCAGTTCTTC. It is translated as CASSTSSYNEQFF.

The CDR3 nucleotides read TGTGCCAGCAGTACCGAGACTAGCGGTTCCTACGAGCAGTACTTC. Translated: CASSTETSGSYEQYF. This chain links TRBV6-5 with TRBJ2-7; 9 bases align to TRBD2. Germline CDR1 and CDR2: MNHEY and SVGAGI. This CDR3 has 15 residues. The V segment lost 5 bases and the J segment 1 base; nucleotides outside the gene matches: 6.

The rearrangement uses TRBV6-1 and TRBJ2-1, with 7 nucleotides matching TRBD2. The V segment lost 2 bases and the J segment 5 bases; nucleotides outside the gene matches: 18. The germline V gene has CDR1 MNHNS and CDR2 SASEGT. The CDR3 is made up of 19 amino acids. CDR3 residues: CASSERTPLAGEEDNEQFF. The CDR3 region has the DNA TGTGCCAGCAGTGAAAGAACCCCTCTCGCGGGGGAGGAGGACAATGAGCAGTTCTTC.

Here the CDR3 DNA reads TGTGCCAGCAGCGTCAGATTCACAGATACGCAGTATTTT. Amino acid sequence: CASSVRFTDTQYF. The V call is TRBV6-2 or TRBV6-3, the J call TRBJ2-3; no clear D. Germline assignment: CDR1 MNHEY and CDR2 SVGEGT. With 6 bases removed from V and 2 bases from J, the gap between germline ends came to 9 bases. The CDR3 consists of 13 residues.

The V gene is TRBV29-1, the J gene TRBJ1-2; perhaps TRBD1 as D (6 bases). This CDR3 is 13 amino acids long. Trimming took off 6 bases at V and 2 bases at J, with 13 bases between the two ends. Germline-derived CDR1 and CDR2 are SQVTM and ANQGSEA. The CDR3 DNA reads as TGCAGCGTGAGGACAGAAACCAACTATGGCTACACCTTC. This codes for CSVRTETNYGYTF.

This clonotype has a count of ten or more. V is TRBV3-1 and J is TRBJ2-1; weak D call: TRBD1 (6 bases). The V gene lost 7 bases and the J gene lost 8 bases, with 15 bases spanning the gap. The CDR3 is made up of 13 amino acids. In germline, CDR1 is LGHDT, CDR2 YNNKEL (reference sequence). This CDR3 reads CASIVQGWDEQFF. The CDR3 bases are TGTGCCAGCATCGTACAGGGCTGGGATGAGCAGTTCTTC.

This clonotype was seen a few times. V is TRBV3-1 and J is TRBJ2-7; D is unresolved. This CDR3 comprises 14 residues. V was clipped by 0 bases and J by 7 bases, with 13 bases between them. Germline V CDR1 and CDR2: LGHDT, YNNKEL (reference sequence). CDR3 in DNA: TGTGCCAGCAGCCAAGATCTTGGCAGGCATGAGCAGTACGTC. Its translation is CASSQDLGRHEQYV.

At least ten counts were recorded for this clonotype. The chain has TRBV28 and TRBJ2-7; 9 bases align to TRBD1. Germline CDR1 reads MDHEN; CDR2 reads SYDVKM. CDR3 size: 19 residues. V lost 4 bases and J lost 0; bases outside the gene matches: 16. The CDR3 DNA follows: TGTGCCAGCAGTTCCCGGGACAGGGTGACGAGACCGAGCTCCTACGAGCAGTACTTC. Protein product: CASSSRDRVTRPSSYEQYF.

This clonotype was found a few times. CDR3 amino acids: CASNGEHRRADTQYF. As DNA, the CDR3 is TGTGCCAGCAATGGAGAACACAGGCGGGCAGATACGCAGTATTTT. The V gene is TRBV2, the J gene TRBJ2-3; D is possibly TRBD1 or TRBD2 (5 bases each). The germline V gene encodes CDR1 SNHLY and CDR2 FYNNEI. The CDR3 sequence is 15 residues long. The V end was cut by 7 bases, the J end by 4 bases, with 18 bases between.

The CDR3 here is CASRMDTNNSPLHF. CDR3 DNA: TGCGCCAGCAGGATGGACACCAATAATTCACCCCTCCACTTT. The chain employs TRBV5-1 and TRBJ1-6; tentative D call: TRBD1 (5 bases). V was shortened by 5 bases and J by 5 bases, with 11 bases between the two germline ends. The germline CDR1 and CDR2 sequences are SGHRS and YFSETQ. This CDR3 region has 14 residues.

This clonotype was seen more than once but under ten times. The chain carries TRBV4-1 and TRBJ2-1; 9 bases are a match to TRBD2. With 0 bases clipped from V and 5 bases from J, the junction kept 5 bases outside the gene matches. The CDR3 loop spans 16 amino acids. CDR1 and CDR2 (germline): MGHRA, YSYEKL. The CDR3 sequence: CASSQELAGTNNEQFF. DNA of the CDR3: TGCGCCAGCAGCCAAGAGCTAGCGGGGACAAACAATGAGCAGTTCTTC.

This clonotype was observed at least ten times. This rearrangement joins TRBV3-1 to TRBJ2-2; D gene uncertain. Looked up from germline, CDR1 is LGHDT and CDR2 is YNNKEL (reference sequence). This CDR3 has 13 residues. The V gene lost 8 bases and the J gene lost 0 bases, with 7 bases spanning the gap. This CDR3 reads CASSGANTGELFF. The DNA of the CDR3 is TGTGCCAGCTCAGGAGCGAACACCGGGGAGCTGTTTTTT.

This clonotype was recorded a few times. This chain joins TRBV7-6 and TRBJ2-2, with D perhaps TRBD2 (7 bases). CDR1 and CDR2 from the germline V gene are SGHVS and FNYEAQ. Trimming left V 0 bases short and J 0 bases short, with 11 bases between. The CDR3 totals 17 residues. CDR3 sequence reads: CASSLARGAPNTGELFF. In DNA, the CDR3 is TGTGCCAGCAGCTTAGCACGGGGGGCACCGAACACCGGGGAGCTGTTTTTT.

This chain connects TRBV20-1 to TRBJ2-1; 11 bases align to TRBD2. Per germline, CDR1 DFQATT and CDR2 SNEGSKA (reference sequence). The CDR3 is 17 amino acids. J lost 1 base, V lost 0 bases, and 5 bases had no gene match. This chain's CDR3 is CSARDWLAGGSYNEQFF. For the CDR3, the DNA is TGCAGTGCTAGAGATTGGCTAGCGGGGGGTTCCTACAATGAGCAGTTCTTC.

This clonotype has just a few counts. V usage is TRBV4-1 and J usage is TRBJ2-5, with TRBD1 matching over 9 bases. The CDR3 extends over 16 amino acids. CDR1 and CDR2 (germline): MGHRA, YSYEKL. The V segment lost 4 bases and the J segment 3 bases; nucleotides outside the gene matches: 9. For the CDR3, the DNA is TGCGCCAGCAGCCTCCCAACAGGGGGCATTGAAGAGACCCAGTACTTC. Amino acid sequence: CASSLPTGGIEETQYF.

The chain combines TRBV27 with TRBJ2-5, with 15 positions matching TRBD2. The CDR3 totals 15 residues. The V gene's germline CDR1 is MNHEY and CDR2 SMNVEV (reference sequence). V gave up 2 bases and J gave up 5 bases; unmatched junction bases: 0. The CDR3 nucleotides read TGTGCCAGCAGTTTAGGACTAGCGGGAGGGGAGACCCAGTACTTC. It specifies CASSLGLAGGETQYF.